A selection of T cell receptor beta chains follows, all from one sample in a study of T-cell memory formation after mild COVID-19. TCRdb passed the 5' RACE reads through MiXCR, listing each CDR3 protein once. The sample records hundreds of thousands of distinct CDR3 sequences, around 28% being singletons. Material: PBMCs or a T cell subset sorted from them (not recorded which). The receptors come from an adult woman who had mild COVID-19 (a few samples of this study predate the infection). Cell type and time point are not known. Both conserved end residues are trimmed from each CDR3. Each record gives: V gene, CDR3 length, J gene, CDR3 protein.

>TRBV20-1|13|TRBJ2-2
SARLTTSSTGELF
>TRBV18|13|TRBJ2-7
ASSPAITGSYEQY
>TRBV2|11|TRBJ2-7
ASNSGIRNEQY
>TRBV20-1|12|TRBJ1-5
SATEGGGNQPQH
>TRBV20-1|10|TRBJ1-2
SAPTGPYGYT
>TRBV6-5|11|TRBJ2-3
ASSLLGADTQY
>TRBV3-1|16|TRBJ1-2
ASSQAGTGRTNSYGYT
>TRBV7-2|12|TRBJ2-1
ASSLGFGTNEQF
>TRBV24-1|14|TRBJ2-2
ATSDGWELHTGELF
>TRBV12-5|14|TRBJ2-7
ASGFPPGLASYEQY
>TRBV7-9|12|TRBJ2-7
ASSRTGGVYEQY
>TRBV20-1|10|TRBJ2-5
SARVEEETQY
>TRBV5-4|10|TRBJ2-7
ASSATEYEQY
>TRBV12-3/TRBV12-4|11|TRBJ1-1
ASRRTGVTEAF
>TRBV4-2|10|TRBJ1-2
ASSHGGPEST
>TRBV12-3/TRBV12-4|13|TRBJ1-1
ASKDAGGLHTEAF
>TRBV4-2|13|TRBJ2-2
ASSQEVRNTGELF
>TRBV5-1|11|TRBJ2-7
ASSWTSGNEQY
>TRBV7-9|12|TRBJ2-1
ASSLDASYNEQF
>TRBV7-9|12|TRBJ2-4
ASSSQGTKNIQY
>TRBV12-3/TRBV12-4|13|TRBJ2-3
ASSLGSGRADTQY
>TRBV3-1|15|TRBJ1-2
ASSQEGLGGLNYGYT
>TRBV6-1|13|TRBJ1-4
ASSQRTGWDEKLF
>TRBV12-3/TRBV12-4|11|TRBJ1-3
ASSPHLGNTIY
>TRBV20-1|12|TRBJ2-3
SASGTGSTDTQY
>TRBV7-2|14|TRBJ2-7
ASSLVSGRVSYEQY
>TRBV27|11|TRBJ2-2
ASSILLSGELF
>TRBV15|12|TRBJ2-1
ATSRAGQGSEQF
>TRBV12-3/TRBV12-4|10|TRBJ2-1
ASSFLAGEVF
>TRBV12-3/TRBV12-4|13|TRBJ2-5
ASSFALLKEETQY
>TRBV3-1|14|TRBJ2-5
ASSLSGTSAQETQY
>TRBV20-1|11|TRBJ2-3
SPWGGDLDTQY
>TRBV27|12|TRBJ2-3
ASSRIQYTDTQY
>TRBV12-3/TRBV12-4|11|TRBJ2-2
ASSPDLPGELF
>TRBV7-9|12|TRBJ2-3
ASSPEGLHDTQY
>TRBV4-3|14|TRBJ2-7
ASSQEEGIVSYEQY
>TRBV25-1|10|TRBJ2-5
ASRAAQETQY
>TRBV5-1|13|TRBJ1-5
ASSGRTGWNQPQH
>TRBV12-3/TRBV12-4|10|TRBJ2-3
ASRGGPDTQY
>TRBV10-3|14|TRBJ2-3
AISAGEFVGTDTQY
>TRBV20-1|13|TRBJ2-7
SARDTSGTDYEQY
>TRBV12-3/TRBV12-4|9|TRBJ2-1
ASLLNNEQF
>TRBV4-2|12|TRBJ2-5
ASSQGGWKETQY
>TRBV7-9|14|TRBJ1-2
ASSLAAGAPNYGYT
>TRBV5-1|12|TRBJ2-1
ASSSSLGDNEQF
>TRBV7-2|14|TRBJ2-2
ASRSTDGLNTGELF
>TRBV5-1|12|TRBJ1-1
ASSLFGPDSEAF
>TRBV4-2|13|TRBJ2-3
ASSAGQGDADTQY
>TRBV7-8|14|TRBJ2-5
ASRNRRRDREETQY
>TRBV7-2|14|TRBJ2-5
ASSPLPFRARETQY
>TRBV4-2|12|TRBJ2-3
ASSQDGGTDTQY
>TRBV29-1|13|TRBJ2-3
SVEDRWQGVDTQY
>TRBV20-1|12|TRBJ1-6
SVMPGTVYSPLH
>TRBV5-4|11|TRBJ2-1
ASSLFYGTEQF
>TRBV5-5|12|TRBJ1-2
ASSPEEGRSGYT